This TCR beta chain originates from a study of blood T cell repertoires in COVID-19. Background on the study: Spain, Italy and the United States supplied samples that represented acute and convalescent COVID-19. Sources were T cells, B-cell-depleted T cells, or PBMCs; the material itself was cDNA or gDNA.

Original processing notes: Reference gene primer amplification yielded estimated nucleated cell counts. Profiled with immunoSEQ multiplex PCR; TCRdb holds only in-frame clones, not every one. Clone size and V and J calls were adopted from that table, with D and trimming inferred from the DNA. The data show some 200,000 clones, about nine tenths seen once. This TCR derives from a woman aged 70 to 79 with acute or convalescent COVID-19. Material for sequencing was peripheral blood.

CDR3 in amino acids: CASSLGDWASYEQYF. CDR3 nucleotides: TGTGCCAGCAGCTTGGGGGACTGGGCCTCCTACGAGCAGTACTTC. The V call is TRBV7-9, the J call TRBJ2-7, with D possibly being TRBD2 (6 bases). CDR3 length: 15 residues. The germline CDR1 and CDR2 sequences are SEHNR and FQNEAQ (reference sequence). Deletions cut 3 bases from V and 0 bases from J, with 12 bases between.